The 27 T cell receptor beta chains below all came from one sample that was sequenced in a study of blood T cell repertoires in COVID-19. Clones were read by immunoSEQ multiplex PCR, and TCRdb kept only the in-frame ones, dropping some. Of fewer than 400,000 clones listed, 87% were seen once; the top ten hold approximately 9%. The sequencing input was PBMCs or T cells enriched from blood (not recorded which). These receptor sequences come from a woman aged 18-29 years who had recovered from COVID-19.

This clone has just a few counts. The chain recombines TRBV27 with TRBJ1-2; no clear D gene. CDR3 size: 13 residues. Germline lookup yields CDR1 MNHEY and CDR2 SMNVEV (reference sequence). V was pared by 3 bases and J by 7 bases, with 12 bases between. In nucleotides, the CDR3 is TGTGCCAGCAGTTTTACCAGCCTAGCTGGCTACACCTTC. Its protein product is CASSFTSLAGYTF.

This clone was seen once. This chain links TRBV6-4 with TRBJ1-2; 9 bases are a match to TRBD1. The germline CDR1 and CDR2 sequences are MRHNA and SNTAGT. The CDR3 covers 15 residues. The V and J ends lost 6 bases and 4 bases, in that order; junction bases with no gene match: 9. This CDR3 is CASSPGQGFGYGYTF. DNA of the CDR3: TGTGCCAGCAGCCCGGGACAGGGCTTCGGCTATGGCTACACCTTC.

CDR3 bases: TGTGCCAGCAGTCCGACGACACGGCCTAATGAAAAACTGTTTTTT. It encodes CASSPTTRPNEKLFF. The V call is TRBV27, the J call TRBJ1-4; no definite D call. This CDR3 region has 15 residues. Germline V gene data show CDR1 as MNHEY and CDR2 as SMNVEV (reference sequence). V was clipped by 5 bases and J by 3 bases, with 13 bases between them.

This chain links TRBV15 with TRBJ1-3; no firm D call. The CDR3 is 14 residues long. Trimming stripped 4 bases from V and 4 bases from J, with 11 bases between. Germline-derived CDR1 and CDR2 are LNHNV and YYDKDF (reference sequence). The CDR3 protein is CATSIARAGNTIYF. The CDR3 region has the DNA TGTGCCACCAGCATAGCAAGAGCAGGAAACACCATATATTTT.

The chain carries TRBV18 and TRBJ1-2, with a weak D call TRBD1 (6 bases). This CDR3 is 13 amino acids long. Deletions cut 6 bases from V and 5 bases from J, with 13 bases between. The V gene's germline CDR1 is KGHSH and CDR2 LQKENI. The CDR3 here is CASSVAQGYGYTF. DNA for the CDR3: TGTGCCAGCTCGGTTGCTCAGGGGTATGGCTACACCTTC.

The V gene is TRBV5-6, the J gene TRBJ1-6; TRBD1 aligns across 7 bases. The junction had 10 bases not matched to a gene; V was cut back by 0 bases and J by 4 bases. CDR1 is SGHDT and CDR2 is YYEEEE in the germline V gene. This CDR3 contains 18 residues. The CDR3 nucleotides read TGTGCCAGCAGCTTGGACCCCGAAGTGACAGGGTATAATTCACCCCTCCACTTT. Translated, it gives CASSLDPEVTGYNSPLHF.

This chain links TRBV28 with TRBJ1-2; unclear D gene. The CDR3 has 16 amino acids. CDR1 MDHEN and CDR2 SYDVKM come from the germline V gene. The V and J ends lost 4 bases and 1 base respectively, with 16 bases between them. The CDR3 coding sequence is TGTGCCAGCAGTTGGCGGGCAGCCCGGGGTAACTATGGCTACACCTTC. It specifies CASSWRAARGNYGYTF.

The chain links TRBV5-1 to TRBJ1-2; TRBD1 is a possible D gene (5 bases). Trimming took off 4 bases at V and 1 base at J, with 17 bases between the two ends. Germline V gene sequence: CDR1 SGHRS, CDR2 YFSETQ. CDR3 size: 16 residues. CDR3 nucleotide sequence: TGCGCCAGCAGCCTGGGACTCTCTCAGAGTAACTATGGCTACACCTTC. It encodes CASSLGLSQSNYGYTF.

This rearrangement joins TRBV4-2 to TRBJ2-5; the match to TRBD2 covers 11 bases. CDR1 LGHNA and CDR2 YNFKEQ come from the germline V gene. This CDR3 has 18 residues. The V segment lost 0 bases and the J segment 5 bases; nucleotides outside the gene matches: 11. The CDR3 reads CASSQELAGAMFPETQYF. CDR3 DNA: TGTGCCAGCAGCCAAGAACTAGCGGGGGCCATGTTTCCGGAGACCCAGTACTTC.

The chain uses TRBV13 and TRBJ1-5; perhaps TRBD1 as D (5 bases). Trimming cost V 3 bases and J 4 bases, with 13 bases left between them. This CDR3 has 15 amino acids. Germline V gene sequence: CDR1 PRHDT, CDR2 FYEKMQ (reference sequence). CDR3 nucleotide sequence: TGTGCCAGCAGCTTTGGGGACGGGGGGAATCAGCCCCAGCATTTT. Its translation: CASSFGDGGNQPQHF.

The chain employs TRBV19 and TRBJ1-5, with 8 bases that match TRBD1. CDR1 is LNHDA, CDR2 SQIVND, per germline (reference sequence). There are 13 residues in the CDR3. After removal of 7 bases from V and 6 bases from J, the junction contained 5 bases not matched to a gene. The CDR3 sequence: CASNKDRAQPQHF. Written as DNA, the CDR3 is TGTGCCAGTAATAAGGACAGGGCTCAGCCCCAGCATTTT.

The rearrangement joins TRBV27 to TRBJ2-3; maybe TRBD2 (6 bases). The CDR3 has 14 residues. V dropped 8 bases and J dropped 5 bases, with 17 bases sitting between them. The germline V gene encodes CDR1 MNHEY and CDR2 SMNVEV (reference sequence). The CDR3 loop reads CASAAGSGIDTQYF. The CDR3 DNA reads TGTGCCAGCGCGGCGGGGTCCGGTATAGATACGCAGTATTTT.

This chain links TRBV19 with TRBJ2-1, with D possibly being TRBD2 (6 bases). With 8 bases removed from V and 0 bases from J, the gap between germline ends came to 11 bases. Germline V CDR1 and CDR2: LNHDA, SQIVND (reference sequence). There are 14 residues in the CDR3. The CDR3 DNA sequence: TGTGCCAGTGGGGACTTGAGCTCCTACAATGAGCAGTTCTTC. This codes for CASGDLSSYNEQFF.

V is TRBV30 and J is TRBJ2-3; 16 positions agree with TRBD2. From germline, CDR1 is GTSNPN and CDR2 SVGIG (reference sequence). The CDR3 has 17 residues. Losses at the gene ends were 2 bases for V and 6 bases for J; bases not matched to a gene: 8. CDR3 in DNA: TGTGCCTGGAGTCTCGGGACTAGCGGGGGGGCGACGGATACGCAGTATTTT. It is translated as CAWSLGTSGGATDTQYF.

This chain joins TRBV27 and TRBJ1-6, with a weak D call TRBD1 (6 bases). CDR3 length: 15 amino acids. Germline V gene lookup returns CDR1 MNHEY and CDR2 SMNVEV (reference sequence). Between the trimmed V and J ends, which lost 4 bases and 1 base, there was a span of 8 bases. The CDR3 DNA sequence: TGTGCCAGCAGTTCGACAGGTTCCTATAATTCACCCCTCCACTTT. It specifies CASSSTGSYNSPLHF.

The genes are TRBV7-3 and TRBJ2-6, with D maybe TRBD2 (6 bases). The germline gives CDR1 SGHTA, CDR2 FQGTGA. V lost 5 bases, J lost 4 bases, and 12 bases lay in between. This CDR3 is built from 15 residues. CDR3 coding DNA: TGTGCCAGCAGCCCCCGGGACTCCGGGGCCAACGTCCTGACTTTC. The encoded protein is CASSPRDSGANVLTF.

V gene TRBV5-1 combines with J gene TRBJ2-7, with TRBD1 identical over 9 bases. V was pared by 4 bases and J by 3 bases, with 5 bases of the junction left unmatched. The CDR3 totals 14 residues. From germline, CDR1 is SGHRS and CDR2 YFSETQ. CDR3 nucleotide sequence: TGCGCCAGCAGCCCGCCGGGACAGGGCTACGAGCAGTACTTC. Amino acid sequence: CASSPPGQGYEQYF.

This clone was seen once. V is TRBV2 and J is TRBJ1-6, with a tentative D call TRBD1 (6 bases). With 5 bases removed from V and 7 bases from J, the gap between germline ends came to 12 bases. CDR3 length: 14 residues. Germline V gene lookup returns CDR1 SNHLY and CDR2 FYNNEI. The CDR3 nucleotides read TGTGCCAGCAGTTCCGGGACAATCAATTCACCCCTCCACTTT. Translating gives CASSSGTINSPLHF. Looking up the rest from reference TRBV2 and TRBJ1-6 gives the full variable domain: EPEVTQTPSHQVTQMGQEVILRCVPISNHLYFYWYRQILGQKVEFLVSFYNNEISEKSEIFDDQFSVERPDGSNFTLKIRSTKLEDSAMYFCASSSGTINSPLHFGNGTRLTVT.

This chain uses TRBV19 with TRBJ1-5, with 7 bases that match TRBD1. The CDR3 consists of 14 residues. V shed 0 bases and J 6 bases; nucleotides not matched to a gene: 2. Germline CDR1 LNHDA, CDR2 SQIVND (reference sequence). The CDR3 here is CASSIDPGGQPQHF. DNA of the CDR3: TGTGCCAGTAGTATAGATCCAGGGGGTCAGCCCCAGCATTTT.

This rearrangement joins TRBV5-6 to TRBJ2-5; tentative D call: TRBD1 (6 bases). V lost 3 bases, J lost 3 bases, and 12 bases lay in between. The CDR3 is 14 amino acids. The germline gives CDR1 SGHDT, CDR2 YYEEEE. The CDR3 sequence: CASSYGTPKETQYF. CDR3 coding DNA: TGTGCCAGCAGCTATGGGACACCGAAAGAGACCCAGTACTTC.

This sequence joins TRBV19 and TRBJ1-5, with unresolved D. V lost 3 bases and J lost 6, with 6 bases in between. CDR1 is LNHDA, CDR2 SQIVND, per germline (reference sequence). CDR3 length: 12 residues. The CDR3 DNA is TGTGCCAGTAGTATGTTGAGTCAGCCCCAGCATTTT. Translation gives CASSMLSQPQHF. The full variable domain, completed using reference TRBV19 and TRBJ1-5, is DGGITQSPKYLFRKEGQNVTLSCEQNLNHDAMYWYRQDPGQGLRLIYYSQIVNDFQKGDIAEGYSVSREKKESFPLTVTSAQKNPTAFYLCASSMLSQPQHFGDGTRLSIL.

CDR3 sequence (DNA): TGTGCCAGCAGTTTATCTGGGGCCTCAGCGAACACTGAAGCTTTCTTT. Its translation is CASSLSGASANTEAFF. The rearrangement links TRBV28 to TRBJ1-1, with D perhaps TRBD1 (5 bases). V lost 1 base and J 1 base, leaving 13 bases between the germline ends. From germline, CDR1 is MDHEN and CDR2 SYDVKM. The CDR3 contains 16 residues.

V and J are TRBV30 and TRBJ1-1; 7 nucleotides match TRBD1. Germline CDR1 reads GTSNPN; CDR2 reads SVGIG (reference sequence). The CDR3 is made up of 13 amino acids. V lost 5 bases and J lost 11; bases outside the gene matches: 14. The CDR3 region has the DNA TGTGCCTGGGGAACCTACAGGGGCAATGGGGCTTTCTTT. It translates to CAWGTYRGNGAFF.

The chain joins TRBV7-9 to TRBJ2-3, with 14 nucleotides matching TRBD2. The ends lost 4 bases at V and 4 bases at J; junction bases unmatched: 4. The CDR3 has 16 amino acids. CDR1 is SEHNR and CDR2 is FQNEAQ in the germline V gene (reference sequence). The CDR3 DNA reads TGTGCCAGCAGCTCGGGACTAGCGGGAGTAGCAGATACGCAGTATTTT. The encoded protein is CASSSGLAGVADTQYF. Filled out from reference TRBV7-9 and TRBJ2-3, the complete variable domain reads DTGVSQNPRHKITKRGQNVTFRCDPISEHNRLYWYRQTLGQGPEFLTYFQNEAQLEKSRLLSDRFSAERPKGSFSTLEIQRTEQGDSAMYLCASSSGLAGVADTQYFGPGTRLTVL.

The CDR3 spells CASSQDRSYEQYF. The CDR3 region has the DNA TGTGCCAGCAGCCAGGACAGGTCCTACGAGCAGTACTTC. The chain links TRBV5-4 to TRBJ2-7; TRBD1 aligns across 7 bases. CDR1 and CDR2 (germline): SGHNT, YYREEE (reference sequence). The CDR3 is 13 amino acids. With V trimmed by 4 bases and J by 1 base, 2 bases remained unmatched.

The chain links TRBV30 to TRBJ2-7, with 8 bases fitting TRBD2. V dropped 0 bases and J dropped 2; count of bases not matched to a gene: 3. The germline V gene encodes CDR1 GTSNPN and CDR2 SVGIG (reference sequence). The CDR3 length is 14 residues. The CDR3 DNA sequence: TGTGCCTGGAGTGTCGGGGGGGTCACCTACGAGCAGTACTTC. Its protein product is CAWSVGGVTYEQYF.

The chain couples TRBV7-8 to TRBJ2-1; TRBD1 is a possible D gene (5 bases). The germline V and J ends were trimmed by 5 bases and 3 bases, with 14 bases remaining between them. Germline V lookup: CDR1 SGHVS, CDR2 FQNEAQ. The CDR3 length is 15 residues. The CDR3 DNA reads TGTGCCAGCAGCATCGAGCAGGGAAACTACAATGAGCAGTTCTTC. Translation gives CASSIEQGNYNEQFF.